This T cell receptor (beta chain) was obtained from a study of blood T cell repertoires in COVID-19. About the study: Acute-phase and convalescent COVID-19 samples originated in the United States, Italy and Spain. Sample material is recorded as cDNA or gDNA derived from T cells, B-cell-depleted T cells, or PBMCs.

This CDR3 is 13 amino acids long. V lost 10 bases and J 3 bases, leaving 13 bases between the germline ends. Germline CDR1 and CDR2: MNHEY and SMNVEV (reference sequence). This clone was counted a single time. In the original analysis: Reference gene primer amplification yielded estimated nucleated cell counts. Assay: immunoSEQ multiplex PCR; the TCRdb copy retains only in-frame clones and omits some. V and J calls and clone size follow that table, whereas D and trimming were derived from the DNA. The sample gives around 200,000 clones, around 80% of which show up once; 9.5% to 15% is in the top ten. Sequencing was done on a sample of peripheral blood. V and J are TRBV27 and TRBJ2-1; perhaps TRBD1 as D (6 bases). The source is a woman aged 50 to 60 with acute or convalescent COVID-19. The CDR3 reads CAIGRGNYNEQFF. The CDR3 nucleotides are TGTGCCATAGGTAGGGGGAACTACAATGAGCAGTTCTTC.